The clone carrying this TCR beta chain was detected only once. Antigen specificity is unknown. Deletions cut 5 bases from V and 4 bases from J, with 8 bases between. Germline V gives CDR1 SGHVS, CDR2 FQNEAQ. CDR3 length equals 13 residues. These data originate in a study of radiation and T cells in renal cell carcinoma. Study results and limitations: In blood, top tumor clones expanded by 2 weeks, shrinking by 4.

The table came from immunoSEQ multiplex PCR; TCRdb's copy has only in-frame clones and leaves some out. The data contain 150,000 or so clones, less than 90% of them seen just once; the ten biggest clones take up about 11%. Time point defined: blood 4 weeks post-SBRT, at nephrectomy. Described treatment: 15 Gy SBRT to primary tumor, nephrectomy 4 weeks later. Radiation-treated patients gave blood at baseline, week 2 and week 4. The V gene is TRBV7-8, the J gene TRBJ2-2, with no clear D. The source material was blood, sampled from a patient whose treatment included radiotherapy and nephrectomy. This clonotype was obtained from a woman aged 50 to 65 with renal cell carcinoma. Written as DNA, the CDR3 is TGTGCCAGCAGCCACCGAGGCACCGGGGAGCTGTTTTTT. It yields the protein CASSHRGTGELFF.